These T cell receptor beta chains were read from a single sample in a study of blood T cells in healthy people across ages. TCRdb itself ran the 5' RACE reads through MiXCR, one entry per CDR3 protein. This sample has 700,000 to 950,000 distinct CDR3 sequences; about three fifths occur once, and the top ten carry 20% to 25%. The sample consisted of blood. These receptors all come from a man aged 25 to 40 in good health. Both conserved end residues are trimmed from each CDR3. D genes are given only for firm matches.

j_call: TRBJ2-1; v_call: TRBV5-1; d_call: TRBD2; cdr3_aa: ASSRTSGSAQEQF
j_call: TRBJ1-2; v_call: TRBV20-1; d_call: TRBD1; cdr3_aa: SATGAGGFSGYGYT
j_call: TRBJ2-5; v_call: TRBV29-1; d_call: TRBD2; cdr3_aa: SVRLAGEARETQY
j_call: TRBJ2-3; v_call: TRBV7-3; d_call: .; cdr3_aa: ASSRGTATDTQY
j_call: TRBJ2-1; v_call: TRBV28; d_call: .; cdr3_aa: ASSQRPNEQF
j_call: TRBJ2-1; v_call: TRBV29-1; d_call: .; cdr3_aa: SVRPAAGSYNEQF
j_call: TRBJ2-5; v_call: TRBV29-1; d_call: TRBD1; cdr3_aa: SVEAWTGRLETQY
j_call: TRBJ1-2; v_call: TRBV3-1; d_call: .; cdr3_aa: ASSQEGTPVGGYT
j_call: TRBJ2-5; v_call: TRBV29-1; d_call: .; cdr3_aa: SAKTGLRQY
j_call: TRBJ2-7; v_call: TRBV12-3/TRBV12-4; d_call: .; cdr3_aa: ASSLELAAYEQY
j_call: TRBJ2-1; v_call: TRBV29-1; d_call: TRBD2; cdr3_aa: SVPGTSGLSNEQF
j_call: TRBJ1-2; v_call: TRBV12-3/TRBV12-4; d_call: .; cdr3_aa: ASSTPGTGLYGYT
j_call: .; v_call: TRBV3-1; d_call: .; cdr3_aa: ASSHGSGSYEQY
j_call: TRBJ2-7; v_call: TRBV20-1; d_call: .; cdr3_aa: SAKSESSSYEQY
j_call: TRBJ2-2; v_call: TRBV4-1; d_call: .; cdr3_aa: ASSQDLAGELF
j_call: TRBJ2-6; v_call: TRBV15; d_call: .; cdr3_aa: ATSRDRIFGANVLT
j_call: TRBJ1-5; v_call: TRBV7-2; d_call: .; cdr3_aa: ASSLGSVDQPQH
j_call: TRBJ2-1; v_call: TRBV3-1; d_call: TRBD1; cdr3_aa: ASSPQTTGTENEQF
j_call: TRBJ1-1; v_call: TRBV29-1; d_call: .; cdr3_aa: SVPLNTEAF
j_call: TRBJ2-5; v_call: TRBV29-1; d_call: .; cdr3_aa: SVDVRQETQY
j_call: TRBJ2-4; v_call: TRBV7-2; d_call: TRBD1; cdr3_aa: ASSNPGQGRVQY
j_call: TRBJ2-1; v_call: TRBV28; d_call: .; cdr3_aa: ASSLQSGYNEQF
j_call: TRBJ1-2; v_call: TRBV7-9; d_call: .; cdr3_aa: ASSLMGLLQGYT
j_call: TRBJ1-1; v_call: TRBV7-2; d_call: TRBD1; cdr3_aa: ASSYQGGGYLAEAF
j_call: TRBJ2-5; v_call: TRBV9; d_call: .; cdr3_aa: ASSVGALKETQY
j_call: TRBJ2-1; v_call: TRBV6-2/TRBV6-3; d_call: .; cdr3_aa: ASIPAPLGSYNEQF
j_call: TRBJ1-5; v_call: TRBV20-1; d_call: .; cdr3_aa: SARSGKGEGNQPQH
j_call: TRBJ2-1; v_call: TRBV20-1; d_call: TRBD1; cdr3_aa: SAAPRDRGTYNEQF
j_call: TRBJ1-1; v_call: TRBV12-3/TRBV12-4; d_call: .; cdr3_aa: ASSLLGGPNTEAF
j_call: TRBJ2-3; v_call: TRBV29-1; d_call: TRBD1; cdr3_aa: SVPRGLTDTQY
j_call: TRBJ1-6; v_call: TRBV4-2; d_call: .; cdr3_aa: ASSQAYRVGGSPLH
j_call: TRBJ2-7; v_call: TRBV15; d_call: TRBD2; cdr3_aa: ATSRDGELAGGREQLYSSYEQY
j_call: TRBJ2-1; v_call: TRBV2; d_call: TRBD1; cdr3_aa: ASSPGQGFYNEQF
j_call: TRBJ2-7; v_call: TRBV6-5; d_call: .; cdr3_aa: ASSSLDSYEQY
j_call: TRBJ1-5; v_call: TRBV12-3/TRBV12-4; d_call: .; cdr3_aa: ASSFSQGGQPQH
j_call: TRBJ1-5; v_call: TRBV15; d_call: .; cdr3_aa: ATSRSMDQPQH
j_call: TRBJ1-2; v_call: TRBV20-1; d_call: .; cdr3_aa: SARVNRNYGYT
j_call: TRBJ2-3; v_call: TRBV6-1; d_call: .; cdr3_aa: ASRDPSFTDTQY
j_call: TRBJ2-7; v_call: TRBV27; d_call: .; cdr3_aa: ASALGQIYEQY
j_call: TRBJ2-1; v_call: TRBV7-2; d_call: TRBD1; cdr3_aa: ASSFTGTGQF
j_call: TRBJ2-3; v_call: TRBV7-9; d_call: TRBD2; cdr3_aa: ASTRPGLAGDTQY
j_call: TRBJ1-2; v_call: TRBV21-1; d_call: .; cdr3_aa: ASSKPGQGAEGYT
j_call: TRBJ2-5; v_call: TRBV20-1; d_call: .; cdr3_aa: SGTTSQETQY
j_call: TRBJ1-1; v_call: TRBV18; d_call: .; cdr3_aa: ASSPGTENTEAF
j_call: TRBJ2-2; v_call: TRBV7-8; d_call: TRBD2; cdr3_aa: ASSAGTSGSRAGELF
j_call: TRBJ2-1; v_call: TRBV4-2; d_call: TRBD2; cdr3_aa: ASSQDGETSENNEQF
j_call: TRBJ2-5; v_call: TRBV20-1; d_call: .; cdr3_aa: SARGGNNEQY
j_call: TRBJ1-2; v_call: TRBV12-3/TRBV12-4; d_call: .; cdr3_aa: PSSPGRRPVTDYGYT
j_call: TRBJ1-2; v_call: TRBV6-5; d_call: .; cdr3_aa: ASRTDRRANGYT
j_call: TRBJ2-5; v_call: TRBV7-9; d_call: .; cdr3_aa: ASSRNGMSEETQY
j_call: TRBJ2-3; v_call: TRBV6-1; d_call: TRBD2; cdr3_aa: ASRLLAGGVFSKQY
j_call: TRBJ1-6; v_call: TRBV3-1; d_call: .; cdr3_aa: ASRDSSYNSPLH
j_call: TRBJ2-3; v_call: TRBV7-8; d_call: .; cdr3_aa: AIKPPGDTQY
j_call: TRBJ2-5; v_call: TRBV10-3; d_call: .; cdr3_aa: AISESGDKETQY